This T cell receptor (beta chain) was recorded in a study of identical twins. Whole-study results and caveats: There was more out-of-frame TCR alpha sharing in monozygotic twins than models estimated.

Template switching (which added a universal primer site) was used, and cDNA carried unique molecular identifiers. TCRdb analysed the 5' RACE reads with MiXCR anew, one entry per CDR3 protein. The table records some 1,700,000 distinct CDR3 sequences, roughly 35% of them present only once. Every one of the donors was a healthy Caucasian. This CDR3 has 14 residues. Germline values: CDR1 DFQATT, CDR2 SNEGSKA (reference sequence). In this sample, this clonotype turned up a few times. Its antigen remains unidentified. Sample: cord blood. This chain uses TRBV20-1 with TRBJ2-5, with 10 bases that match TRBD2. The J call may be mistaken, given a closer DNA end match to TRBJ2-7. The origin of this receptor is a newborn girl in good health. For the CDR3, the DNA is TGCAGTGCCCCTGGACTAGCGGCCCTCTACGAGCAGTACTTC. This sequence encodes CSAPGLAALYEQYF.